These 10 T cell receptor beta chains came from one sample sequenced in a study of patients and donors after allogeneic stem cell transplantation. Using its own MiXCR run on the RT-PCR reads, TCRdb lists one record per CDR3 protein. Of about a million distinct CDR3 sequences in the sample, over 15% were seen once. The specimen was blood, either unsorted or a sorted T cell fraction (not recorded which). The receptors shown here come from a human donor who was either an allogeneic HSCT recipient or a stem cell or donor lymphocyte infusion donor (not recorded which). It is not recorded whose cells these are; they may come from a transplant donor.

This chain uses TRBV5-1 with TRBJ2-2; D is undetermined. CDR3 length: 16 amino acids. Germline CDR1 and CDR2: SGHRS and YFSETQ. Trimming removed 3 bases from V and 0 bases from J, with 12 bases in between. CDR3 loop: CASSSTDTPNTGELFF. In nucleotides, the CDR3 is TGCGCCAGCAGCTCTACTGACACTCCGAACACCGGGGAGCTGTTTTTT.

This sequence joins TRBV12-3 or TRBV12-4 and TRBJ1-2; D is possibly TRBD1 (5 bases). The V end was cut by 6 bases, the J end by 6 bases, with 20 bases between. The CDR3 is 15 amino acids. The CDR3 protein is CASSPLGAGVHGYTF. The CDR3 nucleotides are TGTGCCAGCAGCCCTCTCGGGGCCGGGGTCCATGGCTACACCTTC.

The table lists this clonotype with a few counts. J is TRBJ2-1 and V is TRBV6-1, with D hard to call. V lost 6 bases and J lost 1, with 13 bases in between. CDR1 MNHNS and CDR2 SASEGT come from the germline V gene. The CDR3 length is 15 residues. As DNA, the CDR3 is TGTGCCAGCAGACCCGACACGATTTCCTACAATGAGCAGTTCTTC. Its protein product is CASRPDTISYNEQFF.

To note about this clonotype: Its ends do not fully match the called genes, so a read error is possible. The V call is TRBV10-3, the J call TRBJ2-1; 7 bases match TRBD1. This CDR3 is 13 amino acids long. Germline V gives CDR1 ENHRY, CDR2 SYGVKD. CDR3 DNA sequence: TGTCCCATCAAGGGACAGAAAAACAATGAGCAGTTCTTC. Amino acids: CPIKGQKNNEQFF.

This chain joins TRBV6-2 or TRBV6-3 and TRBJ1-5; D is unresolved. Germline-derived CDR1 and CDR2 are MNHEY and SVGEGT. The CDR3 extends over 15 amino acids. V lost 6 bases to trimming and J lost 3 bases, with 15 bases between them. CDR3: CASRSDGYSNQPQHF. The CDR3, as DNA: TGTGCCAGCAGATCGGACGGTTACTCCAATCAGCCCCAGCATTTT.

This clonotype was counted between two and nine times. The CDR3 is CATSRGRQDYGYTF. The CDR3 nucleotides are TGTGCCACCAGCAGAGGTAGGCAGGACTATGGCTACACCTTC. The chain employs TRBV15 and TRBJ1-2; no reliable D call. Trimming left V 1 base short and J 3 bases short, with 9 bases between. The germline gives CDR1 LNHNV, CDR2 YYDKDF (reference sequence). The CDR3 spans 14 residues.

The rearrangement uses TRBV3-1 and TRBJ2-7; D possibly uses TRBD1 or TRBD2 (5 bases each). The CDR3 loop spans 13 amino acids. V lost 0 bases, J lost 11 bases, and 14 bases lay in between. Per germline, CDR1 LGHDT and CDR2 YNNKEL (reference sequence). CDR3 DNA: TGTGCCAGCAGCCAAGATCTGGGGGTCTTGGAGTACTTC. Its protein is CASSQDLGVLEYF.

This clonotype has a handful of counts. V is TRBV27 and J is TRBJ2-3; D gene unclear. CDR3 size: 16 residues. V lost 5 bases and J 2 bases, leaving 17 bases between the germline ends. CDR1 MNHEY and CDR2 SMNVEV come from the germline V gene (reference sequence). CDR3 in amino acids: CASSQLGRASTDTQYF. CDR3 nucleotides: TGTGCCAGCAGTCAATTGGGAAGAGCTTCCACAGATACGCAGTATTTT.

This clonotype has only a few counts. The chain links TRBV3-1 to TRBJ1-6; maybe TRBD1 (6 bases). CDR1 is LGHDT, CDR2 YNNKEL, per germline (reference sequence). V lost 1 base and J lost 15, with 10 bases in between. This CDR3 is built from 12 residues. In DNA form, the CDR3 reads TGTGCCAGCAGCCAAGGGGGGCATCTCCTCCACTTT. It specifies CASSQGGHLLHF.

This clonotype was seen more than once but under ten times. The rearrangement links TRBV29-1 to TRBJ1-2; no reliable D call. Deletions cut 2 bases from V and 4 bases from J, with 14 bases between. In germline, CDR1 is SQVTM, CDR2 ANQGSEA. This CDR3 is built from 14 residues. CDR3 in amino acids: CSVEPELSTYGYTF. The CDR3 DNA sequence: TGCAGCGTTGAACCCGAGCTTTCAACCTATGGCTACACCTTC.